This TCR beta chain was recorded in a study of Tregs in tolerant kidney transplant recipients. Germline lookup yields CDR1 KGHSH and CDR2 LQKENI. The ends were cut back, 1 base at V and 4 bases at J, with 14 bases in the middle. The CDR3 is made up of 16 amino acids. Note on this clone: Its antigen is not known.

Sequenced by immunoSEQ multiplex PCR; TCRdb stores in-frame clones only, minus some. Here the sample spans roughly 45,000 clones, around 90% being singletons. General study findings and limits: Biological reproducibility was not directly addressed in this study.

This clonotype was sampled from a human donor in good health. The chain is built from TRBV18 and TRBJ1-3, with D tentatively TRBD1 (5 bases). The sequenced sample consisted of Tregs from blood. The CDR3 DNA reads TGTGCCAGCTCACCACTCGGTACAGGAGAAGGAAACACCATATATTTT. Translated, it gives CASSPLGTGEGNTIYF.